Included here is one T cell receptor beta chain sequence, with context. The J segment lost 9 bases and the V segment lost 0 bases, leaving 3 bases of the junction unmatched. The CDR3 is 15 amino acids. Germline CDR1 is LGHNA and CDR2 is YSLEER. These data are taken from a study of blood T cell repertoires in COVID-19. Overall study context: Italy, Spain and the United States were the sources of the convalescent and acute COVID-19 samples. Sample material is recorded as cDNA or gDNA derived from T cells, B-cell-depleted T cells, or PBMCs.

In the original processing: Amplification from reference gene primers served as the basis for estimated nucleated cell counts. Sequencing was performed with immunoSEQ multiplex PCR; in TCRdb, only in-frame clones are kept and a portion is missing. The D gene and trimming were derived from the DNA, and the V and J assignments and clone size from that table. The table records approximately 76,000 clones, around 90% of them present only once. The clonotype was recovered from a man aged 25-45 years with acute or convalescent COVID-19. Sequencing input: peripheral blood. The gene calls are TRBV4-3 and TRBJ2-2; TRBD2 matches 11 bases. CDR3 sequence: CASSQDTSGSRELFF. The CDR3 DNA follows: TGCGCCAGCAGCCAAGATACTAGCGGGAGCAGGGAGCTGTTTTTT.